This TCR beta chain is from a study of blood T cell repertoires in COVID-19. Study background: Donors in the United States, Italy and Spain gave samples during acute or convalescent COVID-19. The cDNA or gDNA used as material had been derived from T cells, B-cell-depleted T cells, or PBMCs.

Per germline, CDR1 MDHEN and CDR2 SYDVKM. V lost 2 bases, J lost 2 bases, and 14 bases lay in between. The CDR3 has 16 residues. Libraries were prepared by immunoSEQ multiplex PCR; TCRdb keeps only in-frame clonotypes and omits some of them. The data show roughly 200,000 clones, roughly 82% seen once. Patients from Seattle were sampled longitudinally, starting during active infection. This receptor was taken from a woman aged 55-69 years with COVID-19, enrolled during active disease. Sequencing was performed on peripheral blood. The rearrangement joins TRBV28 to TRBJ2-3, with D tentatively TRBD2 (6 bases). In nucleotides, the CDR3 is TGTGCCAGCAGTTTACCCACGGGAGCTGCCACAGATACGCAGTATTTT. Translated: CASSLPTGAATDTQYF.